The 27 T cell receptor beta chains below come from one sample, sequenced in a study of blood T cell repertoires in COVID-19. Profiled with immunoSEQ multiplex PCR; TCRdb holds only in-frame clones, not every one. The sample has a few hundred thousand clones; 89% are singletons. The sample taken for sequencing was peripheral blood. These receptors all come from a woman aged 25 to 39 with COVID-19, enrolled during active disease.

The V call is TRBV5-1, the J call TRBJ2-3, with 9 bases fitting TRBD2. The CDR3 consists of 18 residues. J gave up 2 bases and V 0 bases, and 10 bases lay outside the gene matches. Germline CDR1 SGHRS, CDR2 YFSETQ. CDR3 sequence (DNA): TGCGCCAGCAGCTTGGCCTTAGGCGGGGGGGTCCCCACAGATACGCAGTATTTT. The encoded protein is CASSLALGGGVPTDTQYF.

This clone has a single count. The V gene is TRBV7-9, the J gene TRBJ2-1; D is possibly TRBD1 (6 bases). This CDR3 region has 13 residues. Germline V CDR1 and CDR2: SEHNR, FQNEAQ (reference sequence). V was trimmed by 8 bases and J by 5 bases, leaving 13 bases between them. CDR3: CASRTARNNEQFF. The CDR3 nucleotides read TGTGCCAGCCGGACAGCCAGAAACAATGAGCAGTTCTTC.

This rearrangement joins TRBV5-1 to TRBJ1-1, with 7 bases fitting TRBD1. The CDR3 spans 16 residues. After removal of 3 bases from V and 5 bases from J, the junction contained 13 bases not matched to a gene. CDR1 and CDR2 (germline): SGHRS, YFSETQ. The CDR3 region is CASSSRNTGVGTEAFF. The CDR3 DNA follows: TGCGCCAGCAGCTCACGGAACACAGGGGTGGGGACTGAAGCTTTCTTT.

V gene TRBV6-1 combines with J gene TRBJ2-2; TRBD2 aligns across 7 bases. This CDR3 has 18 amino acids. V dropped 1 base and J dropped 6; count of bases not matched to a gene: 14. Germline assignment: CDR1 MNHNS and CDR2 SASEGT. CDR3 in amino acids: CASSEGIWPGGRAGELFF. CDR3 DNA: TGTGCCAGCAGTGAAGGTATCTGGCCGGGAGGTCGGGCCGGGGAGCTGTTTTTT.

This chain links TRBV30 with TRBJ1-1; D call uncertain. The germline V and J ends were trimmed by 2 bases and 2 bases, with 9 bases remaining between them. CDR1 and CDR2 from the germline V gene are GTSNPN and SVGIG (reference sequence). The CDR3 sequence is 13 residues long. The CDR3 DNA reads TGTGCCTGGAGTCTACAGCTTAACACTGAAGCTTTCTTT. It codes for CAWSLQLNTEAFF.

The chain couples TRBV29-1 to TRBJ2-3; TRBD1 matches 10 bases. V was pared by 7 bases and J by 11 bases, with 9 bases of the junction left unmatched. The germline V gene encodes CDR1 SQVTM and CDR2 ANQGSEA. This CDR3 is built from 12 residues. CDR3 in DNA: TGCAGCGCCGAAGGACAGGGGGTTTTGCAGTATTTT. Protein sequence: CSAEGQGVLQYF.

The rearrangement uses TRBV28 and TRBJ1-2, with 9 nucleotides matching TRBD1. The J segment lost 4 bases and the V segment lost 7 bases, leaving 7 bases of the junction unmatched. CDR3 length: 14 amino acids. CDR1 is MDHEN and CDR2 is SYDVKM in the germline V gene. DNA of the CDR3: TGTGCCAGCACTCCGGACAGGGGAGGCTATGGCTACACCTTC. Translated, it gives CASTPDRGGYGYTF.

The genes are TRBV18 and TRBJ2-3; 11 positions agree with TRBD2. CDR1 KGHSH and CDR2 LQKENI come from the germline V gene. The V gene end was trimmed by 3 bases and the J gene end by 6 bases; junction bases not matched to a gene: 8. CDR3 length: 16 residues. The CDR3 DNA sequence: TGTGCCAGCTCACCCCCCGGTAGCGGGGGGGCCGATACGCAGTATTTT. Its protein is CASSPPGSGGADTQYF.

This clone has more than one count but fewer than ten. This sequence joins TRBV19 and TRBJ2-1; TRBD2 agrees at 8 bases. The V and J ends lost 5 bases and 4 bases, in that order; junction bases with no gene match: 13. The length of the CDR3 is 17 residues. The V gene's germline CDR1 is LNHDA and CDR2 SQIVND (reference sequence). CDR3 residues: CASSPRGAEPGYNEQFF. CDR3 nucleotides: TGTGCCAGTAGTCCGCGGGGGGCGGAGCCTGGGTACAATGAGCAGTTCTTC. The variable domain in full, completed from reference TRBV19 and TRBJ2-1, reads DGGITQSPKYLFRKEGQNVTLSCEQNLNHDAMYWYRQDPGQGLRLIYYSQIVNDFQKGDIAEGYSVSREKKESFPLTVTSAQKNPTAFYLCASSPRGAEPGYNEQFFGPGTRLTVL.

This chain connects TRBV7-9 to TRBJ2-3; 8 bases align to TRBD1. Trimming at V came to 0 bases and at J to 5 bases, leaving 7 bases not matched to a gene. The CDR3 has 16 residues. The germline V gene encodes CDR1 SEHNR and CDR2 FQNEAQ (reference sequence). This CDR3 reads CASSLASGDRGDTQYF. The CDR3 DNA reads TGTGCCAGCAGCTTAGCGAGTGGAGACAGGGGAGATACGCAGTATTTT.

V usage is TRBV4-3 and J usage is TRBJ1-3; 9 nucleotides agree with TRBD1. This CDR3 has 16 amino acids. Germline loops: CDR1 LGHNA, CDR2 YSLEER. Germline trimming cut 2 bases from V and 3 bases from J; bases unmatched to any gene: 5. In DNA, the CDR3 is TGCGCCAGCAGCCAAAGACAGGGGGTGGGTGGAAACACCATATATTTT. Its protein is CASSQRQGVGGNTIYF.

The gene calls are TRBV27 and TRBJ2-3, with 10 bases identical to TRBD1. The length of the CDR3 is 17 residues. Looked up from germline, CDR1 is MNHEY and CDR2 is SMNVEV (reference sequence). V trimming: 4 bases; J trimming: 2 bases; junction bases outside the gene matches: 9. The CDR3 DNA sequence: TGTGCCAGCAGTTCACTGAGGACAGGGGGGTACACAGATACGCAGTATTTT. Amino acid sequence: CASSSLRTGGYTDTQYF.

This clone has just one count. The rearrangement links TRBV11-2 to TRBJ2-2; tentative D call: TRBD2 (5 bases). The CDR3 length is 17 residues. V was clipped by 4 bases and J by 0 bases, with 15 bases between them. Germline CDR1 SGHAT, CDR2 FQNNGV. This CDR3 reads CASSSATRGANTGELFF. CDR3 DNA sequence: TGTGCCAGCAGCTCAGCCACACGGGGTGCGAACACCGGGGAGCTGTTTTTT. The full variable domain, in which reference TRBV11-2 and TRBJ2-2 provide the parts outside the CDR3, is EAGVAQSPRYKIIEKRQSVAFWCNPISGHATLYWYQQILGQGPKLLIQFQNNGVVDDSQLPKDRFSAERLKGVDSTLKIQPAKLEDSAVYLCASSSATRGANTGELFFGEGSRLTVL.

The chain is built from TRBV4-3 and TRBJ1-2; 7 positions match TRBD1. V dropped 5 bases and J dropped 4; count of bases not matched to a gene: 16. Germline V gives CDR1 LGHNA, CDR2 YSLEER. The CDR3 is made up of 17 amino acids. CDR3 nucleotides: TGCGCCAGCAGCGAAGTCCCCCAGACAGGGTTAGGCTATGGCTACACCTTC. This codes for CASSEVPQTGLGYGYTF.

V and J are TRBV6-5 and TRBJ1-2; TRBD1 matches 8 bases. The ends lost 5 bases at V and 3 bases at J; junction bases unmatched: 5. There are 14 residues in the CDR3. Per germline, CDR1 MNHEY and CDR2 SVGAGI. This chain's CDR3 is CASSRDRRHYGYTF. Here the CDR3 DNA reads TGTGCCAGCAGTCGGGACAGGCGTCACTATGGCTACACCTTC.

The rearrangement joins TRBV6-2 or TRBV6-3 to TRBJ2-5, with 7 bases matching TRBD2. With V trimmed by 5 bases and J by 1 base, 7 bases remained unmatched. There are 15 residues in the CDR3. Germline-derived CDR1 and CDR2 are MNHEY and SVGEGT. DNA for the CDR3: TGTGCCAGCAGTCGGCCGAGCGGGGTCCAAGAGACCCAGTACTTC. It specifies CASSRPSGVQETQYF.

V usage is TRBV15 and J usage is TRBJ2-7; D may be TRBD1 (6 bases). CDR1 LNHNV and CDR2 YYDKDF come from the germline V gene (reference sequence). The CDR3 totals 17 residues. V lost 3 bases and J lost 0, with 18 bases in between. CDR3 nucleotide sequence: TGTGCCACCAGCAGCACCCCGGGACACGAAAGCTCCTACGAGCAGTACTTC. Encoded protein: CATSSTPGHESSYEQYF.

V usage is TRBV11-2 and J usage is TRBJ1-2; D unclear. V lost 2 bases and J 6 bases, leaving 10 bases between the germline ends. Germline CDR1 reads SGHAT; CDR2 reads FQNNGV. The CDR3 spans 13 residues. This chain's CDR3 is CASSLRGGHGYTF. CDR3 DNA: TGTGCCAGCAGCTTACGGGGAGGGCATGGCTACACCTTC.

This clone was seen only once. J is TRBJ2-7 and V is TRBV10-1, with D perhaps TRBD1 (6 bases). This CDR3 region has 13 residues. Germline CDR1 WNHNN, CDR2 SYGVQD (reference sequence). V was clipped by 6 bases and J by 1 base, with 10 bases between them. CDR3 protein: CASRRDRSYEQYF. The CDR3, as DNA: TGCGCCAGCAGGAGAGACAGGTCCTACGAGCAGTACTTC.

The chain links TRBV5-1 to TRBJ2-3; TRBD2 matches 8 bases. CDR3 length: 18 residues. CDR1 and CDR2 (germline): SGHRS, YFSETQ. The junction had 11 bases not matched to a gene; V was cut back by 1 base and J by 1 base. The CDR3 region is CASSLISGSHRRTDTQYF. CDR3 DNA: TGCGCCAGCAGCTTGATAAGCGGGAGTCACCGGCGCACAGATACGCAGTATTTT.

This clone was recorded a few times. The V and J genes are TRBV10-1 and TRBJ2-3, with 8 positions matching TRBD2. Germline V gives CDR1 WNHNN, CDR2 SYGVQD (reference sequence). Trimming took 6 bases from V and 4 from J; bases not matched to a gene: 3. This CDR3 is 13 amino acids long. The CDR3 DNA is TGCGCCAGCAGGGGAGCGGGGGCAGATACGCAGTATTTT. As protein: CASRGAGADTQYF.

As regards this clone: Germline and junction disagree at one end, which may indicate a read error. The chain is built from TRBV4-1 and TRBJ1-5, with D maybe TRBD1 (5 bases). There are 15 residues in the CDR3. From germline, CDR1 is MGHRA and CDR2 YSYEKL. In nucleotides, the CDR3 is TGCGCCAGCAGGCAAGGTCAGGGTAGCAATCAGCCCCAGCATTTT. This sequence encodes CASRQGQGSNQPQHF.

This chain connects TRBV3-1 (or the pseudogene TRBV3-2) to TRBJ2-1; D not certain. Trimming left V 4 bases short and J 5 bases short, with 9 bases between. Germline CDR1 and CDR2: LGHDT and YNNKEL (reference sequence). This CDR3 is 13 amino acids long. CDR3 sequence (DNA): TGTGCCAGCAGCCCGACGGAGAACAATGAGCAGTTCTTC. It specifies CASSPTENNEQFF.

The chain carries TRBV11-2 and TRBJ1-4; 10 nucleotides line up with TRBD1. This CDR3 region has 15 residues. V lost 4 bases, J lost 2 bases, and 1 base stayed unmatched. In germline, CDR1 is SGHAT, CDR2 FQNNGV. CDR3 sequence reads: CASSSTGGTNEKLFF. Written as DNA, the CDR3 is TGTGCCAGCAGCTCGACAGGGGGCACTAATGAAAAACTGTTTTTT.

V usage is TRBV11-2 and J usage is TRBJ1-2; possibly TRBD1 for D (6 bases). V dropped 1 base and J dropped 8 bases, with 17 bases sitting between them. CDR1 and CDR2 from the germline V gene are SGHAT and FQNNGV. The CDR3 consists of 15 residues. The CDR3 sequence is CASSLAGAGVSGYTF. The DNA for the CDR3 is TGTGCCAGCAGCTTAGCCGGCGCAGGGGTGAGCGGCTACACCTTC.

This clone has only one observation. V usage is TRBV15 and J usage is TRBJ2-5; TRBD2 is a possible D gene (7 bases). V lost 0 bases and J 7 bases, leaving 15 bases between the germline ends. The CDR3 is made up of 15 amino acids. The V gene's germline CDR1 is LNHNV and CDR2 YYDKDF (reference sequence). The CDR3 reads CATSRDRGGARTQYF. CDR3 bases: TGTGCCACCAGCAGAGATCGAGGGGGGGCCCGGACCCAGTACTTC.

V gene TRBV12-5 combines with J gene TRBJ2-7; 7 nucleotides agree with TRBD1. CDR3 size: 12 residues. Germline V lookup: CDR1 LGHNT, CDR2 FRNRAP. V trimming: 4 bases; J trimming: 7 bases; junction bases outside the gene matches: 4. This CDR3 reads CASGSGQAEQYV. As DNA, the CDR3 is TGTGCTAGTGGTTCCGGACAGGCGGAGCAGTACGTC.